These 3 T cell receptor beta chains share one sample of origin, sequenced in a study of CD8 T cells in Susac syndrome. Random hexamers were used to reverse transcribe an amount of about 0.45 to 1 ug RNA. TCRdb independently ran MiXCR on the immunoSEQ multiplex PCR reads; one entry per CDR3 protein. The sample records approximately 130,000 distinct CDR3 sequences, about 93% being singletons. The sequencing sample was made of CD8+ T cells from PBMCs. These receptors came from a human donor with multiple sclerosis.

A word on this clonotype: The junction and the germline gene differ at one end; a read error may be behind it. The V call is TRBV7-9, the J call TRBJ2-1; 10 bases fit TRBD2. This CDR3 is 13 amino acids long. Germline CDR1 and CDR2: SEHNR and FQNEAQ (reference sequence). Here the CDR3 reads CASSLAGDNEQFF. CDR3 DNA sequence: TGTGCCAGCAGCCTAGCGGGAGACAATGAGCAGTTCTTC.

The J gene is TRBJ2-3, the V gene TRBV29-1, with a possible D match to TRBD2 (6 bases). CDR1 SQVTM and CDR2 ANQGSEA come from the germline V gene. The CDR3 has 14 amino acids. The V and J ends lost 4 bases and 0 bases respectively, with 11 bases between them. CDR3 DNA sequence: TGCAGCGTTGGGGCGGGACCTAGCACAGATACGCAGTATTTT. It translates to CSVGAGPSTDTQYF.

About this clonotype: Germline and junction disagree at one end, which may indicate a read error. The genes are TRBV7-8 and TRBJ2-6; tentatively, D is TRBD1 (5 bases). There are 14 residues in the CDR3. CDR1 SGHVS and CDR2 FQNEAQ come from the germline V gene. Written as DNA, the CDR3 is TGTGCCAGCAGCCAAGGGGTTGGGGCCAACGTCCTGATTTTC. This sequence encodes CASSQGVGANVLIF.